This T cell receptor (beta chain) was profiled in a study of cytomegalovirus exposure and HLA in healthy donors (dated by TCRdb to about 2017). With regard to the full study: A later analysis indicated that the 95 to 150 validation repertoires were generated on the platform also employed for the 720 or so repertoires of the first cohort. The aim of the study was to test whether cataloging public T cell receptors could identify signatures of past pathogen exposure. A separate validation cohort of about 110 different subjects was used in addition to the roughly 640-subject first cohort. To predict cytomegalovirus infection status, the study brought together high-throughput TCR immunosequencing, statistical association of individual TCRs with disease status, and machine learning. Results the study describes overall, beyond this receptor: The classifier was reported to diagnose cytomegalovirus status with high specificity and sensitivity in both the original and validation cohorts. Of the cluster scores, 94% were above 0 in a later analysis, which found that TCRs clustered in the first cohort also tended to co-occur in the roughly 130 validation repertoires. A total of roughly 160 TCR beta chains were listed by the study as associated with cytomegalovirus. A later analysis lacked HLA typing for the validation cohort, so it scored co-occurrence in that cohort across all 120 repertoires. It was suggested by the authors that the approach could potentially be generalized to other disease states and immunological phenotypes. A few of the identified cytomegalovirus-associated TCR beta chains were confirmed in vitro to be specific for cytomegalovirus antigens. Most TCR sequences were observed very rarely across donors, whereas some public TCRs were present in many individuals.

Libraries were prepared through the immunoSEQ multiplex PCR assay. In the authors' own workflow: A statistical classification framework was built for diagnosing cytomegalovirus status from the catalog of TCR beta chain sequences. TCRdb obtained this table from immuneACCESS and retained in-frame rearrangements with V and J assigned. These tables miss some clones; where compared with another copy, unresolved V genes account for less than half of the shortfall, and the remainder is unexplained. V and J calls and clone size are copied from that table; D and trimming were computed from the DNA. The sample includes 300,000 or so clones, with approximately 86% observed a single time. Together, the top ten hold roughly 0.96% of the sample. CDR1 MNHEY and CDR2 SMNVEV were looked up in the germline V gene (reference sequence). The CDR3 goes from the cysteine to the phenylalanine over 14 residues. Only CDR3 DNA remains: 42 bases, in frame from the first base. V loses 7 bases, J loses 2 bases, and the germline ends lie 15 bases apart.

For this clone: Its antigen target is currently unknown. No per-base quality is available; no much larger clone lies one base away.

Donors formed part of the validation cohort, which comprised about 130 subjects and was distinct from the first cohort of under 850 subjects. The clonotype originates from a man aged 25-45 years in good health and CMV-seronegative. Sequencing was carried out using PBMCs. The chain employs TRBV27 and TRBJ2-7; TRBD1 is perhaps the D gene, given 6 matching bases. The CDR3 protein sequence reads: CASKVTGQTYEQYF. The bases are TGTGCCAGCAAGGTGACAGGCCAAACCTACGAGCAGTACTTC.